Listed below are T cell receptor beta chains from one sample, sequenced in a study of identical twins. TCRdb re-called the 5' RACE reads with MiXCR, one entry per CDR3 protein. This table holds 450,000 or so distinct CDR3 sequences, 20% to 30% found once. In addition, the sample was reused for a study of T cells expressing NK-cell markers.

The specimen was CD4+ T cells sorted from blood. These receptors were taken from a woman aged 18-29 years in good health. CDR3s include the opening cysteine and the closing phenylalanine or tryptophan. The D gene is left open where the match is weak. Rows may omit the clone size; those that give it use once, few, many or a size class.

clone size: NA
V gene: TRBV6-2/TRBV6-3
D gene: TRBD2
J gene: TRBJ2-1
CDR3 protein: CASSVGTKYNEQFF
CDR3 DNA: TGTGCCAGCAGCGTCGGGACTAAATACAATGAGCAGTTCTTC

clone size: NA
V gene: TRBV14
D gene: NA
J gene: TRBJ1-6
CDR3 protein: CASSPQEGSPLHF
CDR3 DNA: TGTGCCAGCAGCCCACAAGAGGGGTCACCCCTCCACTTT

clone size: NA
V gene: TRBV12-3/TRBV12-4
D gene: TRBD2
J gene: TRBJ2-1
CDR3 protein: CASSFGGDRNEQFF
CDR3 DNA: TGTGCCAGCAGTTTTGGGGGGGATAGGAATGAGCAGTTCTTC

clone size: NA
V gene: TRBV5-4
D gene: NA
J gene: TRBJ2-2
CDR3 protein: CASSPGVGANTGELFF
CDR3 DNA: TGTGCCAGCAGCCCGGGGGTGGGAGCGAACACCGGGGAGCTGTTTTTT

clone size: few
V gene: TRBV7-2
D gene: TRBD2
J gene: TRBJ2-7
CDR3 protein: CASGTSGYYEQYF
CDR3 DNA: TGTGCCAGCGGGACTAGCGGGTACTACGAGCAGTACTTC

clone size: NA
V gene: TRBV15
D gene: TRBD2
J gene: TRBJ2-7
CDR3 protein: CATRPGLAAYEQYF
CDR3 DNA: TGTGCCACCAGGCCGGGACTAGCGGCCTACGAGCAGTACTTC

clone size: few
V gene: TRBV6-5
D gene: NA
J gene: TRBJ1-5
CDR3 protein: CASSYSHGGNQPQHF
CDR3 DNA: TGTGCCAGCAGTTACTCGCATGGGGGCAATCAGCCCCAGCATTTT

clone size: few
V gene: TRBV20-1
D gene: TRBD1
J gene: TRBJ2-3
CDR3 protein: CSAGPGQAADTQYF
CDR3 DNA: TGCAGTGCTGGACCGGGACAGGCGGCAGATACGCAGTATTTT

clone size: NA
V gene: TRBV5-1
D gene: NA
J gene: TRBJ2-1
CDR3 protein: CASSLEGGYTDNEQFF
CDR3 DNA: TGCGCCAGCAGCTTGGAGGGGGGATATACGGACAATGAGCAGTTCTTC

clone size: few
V gene: TRBV7-9
D gene: TRBD2
J gene: TRBJ2-1
CDR3 protein: CASSLGPVLLADNEQFF
CDR3 DNA: TGTGCCAGCAGCTTAGGCCCTGTCCTACTAGCGGACAATGAGCAGTTCTTC

clone size: NA
V gene: TRBV12-3/TRBV12-4
D gene: NA
J gene: TRBJ2-3
CDR3 protein: CASRKDSSDTQYF
CDR3 DNA: TGTGCCAGCAGGAAAGACAGTTCAGATACGCAGTATTTT

clone size: NA
V gene: TRBV7-9
D gene: NA
J gene: TRBJ2-7
CDR3 protein: CASSLKGTIGEQYF
CDR3 DNA: TGTGCCAGCAGCCTTAAGGGGACGATCGGGGAGCAGTACTTC

clone size: NA
V gene: TRBV2
D gene: TRBD2
J gene: TRBJ2-3
CDR3 protein: CASSRLAGLDTQYF
CDR3 DNA: TGTGCCAGCAGCCGACTAGCGGGACTAGATACGCAGTATTTT

clone size: NA
V gene: TRBV2
D gene: NA
J gene: TRBJ2-5
CDR3 protein: CASSESRETQYF
CDR3 DNA: TGTGCCAGCAGTGAGTCACGGGAGACCCAGTACTTC

clone size: few
V gene: TRBV10-1
D gene: TRBD2
J gene: TRBJ2-7
CDR3 protein: CASSASGRGSYEQYF
CDR3 DNA: TGCGCCAGCAGTGCTAGCGGGAGAGGTTCCTACGAGCAGTACTTC

clone size: few
V gene: TRBV2
D gene: NA
J gene: TRBJ2-5
CDR3 protein: CASVWTRAQYF
CDR3 DNA: TGTGCCAGCGTGTGGACAAGGGCCCAGTACTTC

clone size: many
V gene: TRBV19
D gene: TRBD2
J gene: TRBJ2-5
CDR3 protein: CASSGLAGVVTTQYF
CDR3 DNA: TGTGCCAGTTCCGGACTAGCGGGAGTAGTGACGACCCAGTACTTC

clone size: NA
V gene: TRBV5-1
D gene: TRBD2
J gene: TRBJ2-1
CDR3 protein: CASSPGLAGGLEQFF
CDR3 DNA: TGCGCCAGCAGCCCGGGACTAGCGGGGGGTCTTGAGCAGTTCTTC

clone size: few
V gene: TRBV20-1
D gene: TRBD2
J gene: TRBJ2-3
CDR3 protein: CSATVWLSGGGNTQYF
CDR3 DNA: TGCAGTGCTACCGTCTGGCTTAGCGGGGGAGGGAATACGCAGTATTTT

clone size: NA
V gene: TRBV29-1
D gene: NA
J gene: TRBJ2-7
CDR3 protein: CSVDVGTYEQYF
CDR3 DNA: TGCAGCGTTGATGTAGGGACCTACGAGCAGTACTTC

clone size: NA
V gene: TRBV7-8
D gene: TRBD2
J gene: TRBJ2-7
CDR3 protein: CASRTGTSGFSYEQYF
CDR3 DNA: TGTGCCAGCAGGACGGGGACTAGCGGCTTCTCCTACGAGCAGTACTTC

clone size: NA
V gene: TRBV5-1
D gene: TRBD2
J gene: TRBJ2-1
CDR3 protein: CASSLDSAGGNEQFF
CDR3 DNA: TGCGCCAGCAGCTTGGATTCTGCGGGGGGCAATGAGCAGTTCTTC

clone size: NA
V gene: TRBV23-1
D gene: TRBD2
J gene: TRBJ2-3
CDR3 protein: CASSLASGSQMGDTQYF
CDR3 DNA: TGCGCCAGCAGCCTGGCTAGCGGGTCCCAAATGGGAGATACGCAGTATTTT

clone size: few
V gene: TRBV20-1
D gene: NA
J gene: TRBJ1-3
CDR3 protein: CSASSGVGNTIYF
CDR3 DNA: TGCAGTGCTAGTTCCGGGGTTGGAAACACCATATATTTT

clone size: NA
V gene: TRBV5-3
D gene: NA
J gene: TRBJ2-2
CDR3 protein: CARSWDVGTGELFF
CDR3 DNA: TGTGCCAGAAGCTGGGACGTGGGCACCGGGGAGCTGTTTTTT

clone size: NA
V gene: TRBV12-3/TRBV12-4
D gene: NA
J gene: TRBJ2-7
CDR3 protein: CASSSAGTTYEQYF
CDR3 DNA: TGTGCCAGCAGTTCTGCCGGGACAACCTACGAGCAGTACTTC

clone size: few
V gene: TRBV5-1
D gene: NA
J gene: TRBJ2-5
CDR3 protein: CASSLGGTVEQETQYF
CDR3 DNA: TGCGCCAGCAGCTTGGGGGGGACTGTCGAGCAAGAGACCCAGTACTTC

clone size: NA
V gene: TRBV4-2
D gene: TRBD1
J gene: TRBJ2-5
CDR3 protein: CASSPRQGTGETQYF
CDR3 DNA: TGTGCCAGCAGCCCCCGACAGGGGACGGGAGAGACCCAGTACTTC

clone size: few
V gene: TRBV20-1
D gene: NA
J gene: TRBJ2-3
CDR3 protein: CSARPGERGDTQYF
CDR3 DNA: TGCAGTGCTAGACCGGGGGAGAGGGGAGATACGCAGTATTTT

clone size: few
V gene: TRBV7-2
D gene: NA
J gene: TRBJ2-3
CDR3 protein: CASSLFGRESADTQYF
CDR3 DNA: TGTGCCAGCAGCTTATTCGGCAGGGAGAGCGCAGATACGCAGTATTTT

clone size: few
V gene: TRBV29-1
D gene: NA
J gene: TRBJ1-2
CDR3 protein: CSVGMSWGYGYTF
CDR3 DNA: TGCAGCGTTGGGATGTCCTGGGGCTATGGCTACACCTTC

clone size: few
V gene: TRBV11-3
D gene: NA
J gene: TRBJ2-5
CDR3 protein: CASSLELAVNQETQYF
CDR3 DNA: TGTGCCAGCAGCTTAGAGTTAGCGGTAAACCAAGAGACCCAGTACTTC